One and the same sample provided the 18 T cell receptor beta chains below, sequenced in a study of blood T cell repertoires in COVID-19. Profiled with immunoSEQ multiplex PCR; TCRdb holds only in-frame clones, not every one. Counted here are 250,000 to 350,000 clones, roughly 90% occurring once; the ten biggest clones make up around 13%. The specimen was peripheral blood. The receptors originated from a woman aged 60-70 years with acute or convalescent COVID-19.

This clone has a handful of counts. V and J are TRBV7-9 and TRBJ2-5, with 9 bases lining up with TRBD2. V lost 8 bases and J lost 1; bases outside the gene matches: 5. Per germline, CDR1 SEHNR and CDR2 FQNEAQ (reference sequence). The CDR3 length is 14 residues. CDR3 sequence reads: CASERGAPQETQYF. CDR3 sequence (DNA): TGTGCCAGCGAGCGGGGGGCGCCCCAAGAGACCCAGTACTTC.

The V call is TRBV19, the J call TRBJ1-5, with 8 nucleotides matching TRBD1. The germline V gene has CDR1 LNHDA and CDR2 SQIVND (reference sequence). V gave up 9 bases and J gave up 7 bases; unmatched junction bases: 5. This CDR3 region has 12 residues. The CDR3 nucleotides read TGTGCCAGCGGACAGGGTCGGCAGCCCCAGCATTTT. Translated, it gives CASGQGRQPQHF. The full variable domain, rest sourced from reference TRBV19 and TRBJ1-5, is DGGITQSPKYLFRKEGQNVTLSCEQNLNHDAMYWYRQDPGQGLRLIYYSQIVNDFQKGDIAEGYSVSREKKESFPLTVTSAQKNPTAFYLCASGQGRQPQHFGDGTRLSIL.

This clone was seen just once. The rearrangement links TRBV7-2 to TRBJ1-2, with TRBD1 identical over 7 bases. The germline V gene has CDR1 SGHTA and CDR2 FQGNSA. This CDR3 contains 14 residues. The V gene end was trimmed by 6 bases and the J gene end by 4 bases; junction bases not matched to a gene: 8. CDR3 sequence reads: CASSWDSGAYGYTF. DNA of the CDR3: TGTGCCAGCAGTTGGGACAGCGGAGCCTATGGCTACACCTTC.

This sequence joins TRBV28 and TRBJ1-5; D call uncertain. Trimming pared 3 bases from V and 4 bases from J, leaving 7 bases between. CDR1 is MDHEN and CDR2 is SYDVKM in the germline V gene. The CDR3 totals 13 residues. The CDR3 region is CASSLEENQPQHF. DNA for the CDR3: TGTGCCAGCAGTTTGGAGGAGAATCAGCCCCAGCATTTT.

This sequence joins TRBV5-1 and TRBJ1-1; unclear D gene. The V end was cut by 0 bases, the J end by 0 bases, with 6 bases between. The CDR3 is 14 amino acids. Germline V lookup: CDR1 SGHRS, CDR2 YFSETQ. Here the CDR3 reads CASSLGAMNTEAFF. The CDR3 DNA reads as TGCGCCAGCAGCTTGGGCGCTATGAACACTGAAGCTTTCTTT.

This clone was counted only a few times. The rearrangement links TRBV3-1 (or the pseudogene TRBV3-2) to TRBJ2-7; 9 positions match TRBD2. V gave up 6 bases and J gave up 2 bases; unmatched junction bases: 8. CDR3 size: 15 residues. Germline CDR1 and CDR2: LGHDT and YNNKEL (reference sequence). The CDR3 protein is CASSRSGGTAYEQYF. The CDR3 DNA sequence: TGTGCCAGCAGTCGGAGCGGGGGGACAGCCTACGAGCAGTACTTC.

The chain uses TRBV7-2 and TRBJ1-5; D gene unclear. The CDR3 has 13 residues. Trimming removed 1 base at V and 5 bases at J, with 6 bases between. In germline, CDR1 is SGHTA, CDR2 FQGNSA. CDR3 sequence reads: CASSLGGDQPQHF. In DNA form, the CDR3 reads TGTGCCAGCAGCTTAGGCGGAGATCAGCCCCAGCATTTT.

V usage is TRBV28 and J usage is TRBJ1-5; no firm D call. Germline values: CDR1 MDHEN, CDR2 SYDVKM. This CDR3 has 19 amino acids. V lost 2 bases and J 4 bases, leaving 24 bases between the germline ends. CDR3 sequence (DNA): TGTGCCAGCAGTTTACCTGCCCTCCCTGGGGAGAACTTTAATCAGCCCCAGCATTTT. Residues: CASSLPALPGENFNQPQHF.

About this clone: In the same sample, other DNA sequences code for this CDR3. CDR3 in DNA: TGCGCCAGCAGCTTGGGACAGGGGGCCCTTAACACTGAAGCTTTCTTT. It codes for CASSLGQGALNTEAFF. The rearrangement joins TRBV5-1 to TRBJ1-1, with 10 bases identical to TRBD1. CDR1 and CDR2 (germline): SGHRS, YFSETQ. CDR3 length equals 16 residues. V was clipped by 0 bases and J by 2 bases; unmatched bases: 4.

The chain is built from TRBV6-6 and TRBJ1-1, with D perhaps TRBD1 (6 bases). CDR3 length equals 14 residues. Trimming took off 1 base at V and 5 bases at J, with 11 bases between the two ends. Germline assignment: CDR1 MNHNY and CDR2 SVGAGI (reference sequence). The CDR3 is CASSYLKGGTEAFF. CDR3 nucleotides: TGTGCCAGCAGTTACTTAAAGGGGGGGACTGAAGCTTTCTTT.

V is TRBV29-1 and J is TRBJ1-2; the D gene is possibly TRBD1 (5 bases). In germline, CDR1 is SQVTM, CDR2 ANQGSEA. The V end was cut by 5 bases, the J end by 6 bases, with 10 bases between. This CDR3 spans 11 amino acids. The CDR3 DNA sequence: TGCAGCGTTCAAGGACAAGATGGCTACACCTTC. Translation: CSVQGQDGYTF. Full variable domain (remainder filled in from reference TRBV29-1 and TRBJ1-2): SAVISQKPSRDICQRGTSLTIQCQVDSQVTMMFWYRQQPGQSLTLIATANQGSEATYESGFVIDKFPISRPNLTFSTLTVSNMSPEDSSIYLCSVQGQDGYTFGSGTRLTVV.

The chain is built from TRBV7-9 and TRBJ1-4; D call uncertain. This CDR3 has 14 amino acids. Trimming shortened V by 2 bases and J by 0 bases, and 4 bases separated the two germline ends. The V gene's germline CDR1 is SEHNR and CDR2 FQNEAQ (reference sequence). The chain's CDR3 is CASSLQATNEKLFF. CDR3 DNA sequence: TGTGCCAGCAGCTTACAGGCAACTAATGAAAAACTGTTTTTT. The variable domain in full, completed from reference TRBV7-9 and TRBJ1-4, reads DTGVSQNPRHKITKRGQNVTFRCDPISEHNRLYWYRQTLGQGPEFLTYFQNEAQLEKSRLLSDRFSAERPKGSFSTLEIQRTEQGDSAMYLCASSLQATNEKLFFGSGTQLSVL.

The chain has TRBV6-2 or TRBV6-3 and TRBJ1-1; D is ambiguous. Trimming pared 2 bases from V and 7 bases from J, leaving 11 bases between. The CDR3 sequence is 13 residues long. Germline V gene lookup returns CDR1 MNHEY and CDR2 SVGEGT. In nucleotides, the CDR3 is TGTGCCAGCAGTTACAGCACCGCGCATGAAGCTTTCTTT. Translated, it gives CASSYSTAHEAFF.

Written as DNA, the CDR3 is TGCAGCGTACCGGGACAATCGCTTTACAATGAGCAGTTCTTC. The encoded protein is CSVPGQSLYNEQFF. The gene calls are TRBV29-1 and TRBJ2-1; D perhaps matches TRBD1 (6 bases). V gave up 6 bases and J gave up 4 bases, with 16 bases separating them. This CDR3 spans 14 amino acids. Looked up from germline, CDR1 is SQVTM and CDR2 is ANQGSEA.

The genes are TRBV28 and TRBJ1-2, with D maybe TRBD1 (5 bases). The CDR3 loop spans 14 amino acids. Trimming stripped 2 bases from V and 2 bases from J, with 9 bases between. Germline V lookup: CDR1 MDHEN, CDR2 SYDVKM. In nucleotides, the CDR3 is TGTGCCAGCAGTTTAGGGGCGGCGAACTATGGCTACACCTTC. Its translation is CASSLGAANYGYTF.

The CDR3 DNA reads as TGTGCCACCGGGACTAGCGGGGTTGGGGGGGCAGATACGCAGTATTTT. Protein: CATGTSGVGGADTQYF. The V gene is TRBV3-1 (or the pseudogene TRBV3-2), the J gene TRBJ2-3, with 13 bases lining up with TRBD2. Germline-derived CDR1 and CDR2 are LGHDT and YNNKEL (reference sequence). The V and J ends lost 10 bases and 4 bases, in that order; junction bases with no gene match: 11. The CDR3 has 16 amino acids.

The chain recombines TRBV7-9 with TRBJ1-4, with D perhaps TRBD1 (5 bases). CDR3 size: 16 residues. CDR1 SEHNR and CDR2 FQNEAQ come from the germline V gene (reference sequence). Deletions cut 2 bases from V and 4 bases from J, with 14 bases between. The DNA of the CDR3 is TGTGCCAGCAGCTTACCCGGCGGGGGGTTTAATGAAAAACTGTTTTTT. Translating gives CASSLPGGGFNEKLFF.

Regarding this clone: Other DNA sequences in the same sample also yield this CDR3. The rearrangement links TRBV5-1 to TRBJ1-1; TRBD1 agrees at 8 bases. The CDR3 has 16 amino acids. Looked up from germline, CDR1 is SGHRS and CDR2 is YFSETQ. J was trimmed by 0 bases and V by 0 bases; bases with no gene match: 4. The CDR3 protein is CASSLGQGAMNTEAFF. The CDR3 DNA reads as TGCGCCAGCAGCTTGGGGCAGGGGGCAATGAACACTGAAGCTTTCTTT.